This T cell receptor beta chain was retrieved from a study of cytomegalovirus exposure and HLA in healthy donors. Study-level findings and limits: Differences between HLA loci emerged in a later analysis of TCR association rates, with DRB1 most and HLA-C fewest.

There are a few counts of this clone. Its specificity is unknown. PCR involved 60 Vbeta and 13 Jbeta primers. This table comes from immunoSEQ multiplex PCR, and its TCRdb copy is limited to in-frame clones, with some not included. This sample has tens of thousands of clones; around 72% occur once, and the top ten carry 9.5% to 13%. What was sequenced was PBMCs. The source of this sequence is a middle-aged woman in good health and CMV-seropositive.

The CDR3 DNA follows: TGTGCCAGCAGTGAAGGACTCCTAATTGACTACAATGAGCAGTTCTTC. This sequence encodes CASSEGLLIDYNEQFF. The chain combines TRBV2 with TRBJ2-1; D gene ambiguous. V lost 1 base and J lost 3, with 13 bases in between. Germline loops: CDR1 SNHLY, CDR2 FYNNEI. CDR3 size: 16 residues.